The T cell receptor (beta chain) under discussion was sequenced for a study of CD8 T cells in Susac syndrome. The CDR3 is 11 residues long. Looked up from germline, CDR1 is GTSNPN and CDR2 is SVGIG (reference sequence). V lost 4 bases, J lost 10 bases, and 13 bases lay in between. The authors reverse transcribed about 0.45 to 1 ug RNA with random hexamers. By means of immunoSEQ multiplex PCR, TCR beta CDR3 spanning 54 Vbeta and 13 Jbeta underwent amplification. TCRdb processed the immunoSEQ multiplex PCR reads anew with MiXCR; each CDR3 protein has one entry. This repertoire shows around 270,000 distinct CDR3 sequences, approximately 85% found once; its top ten account for approximately 0.2%. TCR beta was sequenced from blood CD8+ and CD4+ T cells. Negative isolation yielded CD4+ and CD8+ T cells, and FACS enriched TEMRA cells.

The TCR sequence derives from a human donor with multiple sclerosis. The gene calls are TRBV30 and TRBJ1-2; D may be TRBD1 (6 bases). What was sequenced was CD8+ T cells from PBMCs. The CDR3 DNA is TGTGCCTGGACGGCAGGGGACCTCTACACCTTC. Translating it yields CAWTAGDLYTF.